The entry below gives a single TCR beta chain sequence along with its context. Its cognate antigen is unknown. This sample is part of a study of early T cells in non-severe SARS-CoV-2 infection. Findings of the study overall: Sequences matched to VDJdb favored anti-spike CD8 responses, while private and CD4 specificities were missed.

Germline CDR1 reads SNHLY; CDR2 reads FYNNEI. This CDR3 has 16 residues. V dropped 4 bases and J dropped 0 bases, with 13 bases sitting between them. Individual cDNA molecules received unique molecular identifiers. TCRdb independently ran MiXCR on the 5' RACE reads; one entry per CDR3 protein. The sample gives fewer than 75,000 distinct CDR3 sequences, 20% of which show up once; approximately 17% is in the top ten. This receptor was obtained from an adult who was a healthcare worker with PCR-confirmed SARS-CoV-2 infection or an uninfected control (not recorded which). The chain is built from TRBV2 and TRBJ2-1; D is undetermined. This material consisted of whole blood, taken at baseline. CDR3 protein: CASSVQDPVSYNEQFF. CDR3 DNA sequence: TGTGCCAGCAGTGTTCAGGACCCTGTCTCCTACAATGAGCAGTTCTTC.